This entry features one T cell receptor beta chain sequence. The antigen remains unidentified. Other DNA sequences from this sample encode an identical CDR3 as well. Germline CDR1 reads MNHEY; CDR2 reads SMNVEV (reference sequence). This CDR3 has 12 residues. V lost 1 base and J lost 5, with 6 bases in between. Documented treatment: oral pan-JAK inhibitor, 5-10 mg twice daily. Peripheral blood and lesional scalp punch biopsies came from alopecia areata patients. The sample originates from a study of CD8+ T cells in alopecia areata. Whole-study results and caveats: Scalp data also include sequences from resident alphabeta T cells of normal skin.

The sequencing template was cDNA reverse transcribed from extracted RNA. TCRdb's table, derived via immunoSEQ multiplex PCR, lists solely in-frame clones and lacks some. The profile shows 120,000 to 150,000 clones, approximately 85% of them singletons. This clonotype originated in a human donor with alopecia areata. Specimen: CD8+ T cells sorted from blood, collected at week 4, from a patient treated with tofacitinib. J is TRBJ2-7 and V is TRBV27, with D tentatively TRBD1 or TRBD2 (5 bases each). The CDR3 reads CASSLLGDEQYF. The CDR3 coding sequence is TGTGCCAGCAGTTTATTGGGGGACGAGCAGTACTTC.